A selection of T cell receptor beta chains follows, all from one sample in a study of blood T cell repertoires in COVID-19. Produced via immunoSEQ multiplex PCR; TCRdb's table is partial and in-frame only. The sample has around 320,000 clones; 90% are singletons. Sequencing was performed on PBMCs or T cells enriched from blood (not recorded which). Every receptor here comes from a woman aged 18-29 years with acute COVID-19. Each CDR3 is given with its conserved first and last residue. A D gene is named only where the DNA matches it firmly. A row's size may be missing; if present it is once, few, many or a size class.

. | TRBD1 | TRBJ1-5 | TRBV28 | TGTGCCAGCAGTCCGCTCACAGGGGTAGCTCAGCCCCAGCATTTT | CASSPLTGVAQPQHF
. | TRBD2 | TRBJ2-7 | TRBV15 | TGTGCCACCAGCAGAGATCTTCACGGACTAGCGGGGAACTACGAGCAGTACTTC | CATSRDLHGLAGNYEQYF
. | . | TRBJ2-7 | TRBV7-8 | TGTGCCAGCAGCTTAGCTCGAGAATACGAGCAGTACTTC | CASSLAREYEQYF
once | . | TRBJ2-3 | TRBV4-1 | TGCGCCAGCAGCCAAGATAGTTTACTGGGGAGGACTAACACAGATACGCAGTATTTT | CASSQDSLLGRTNTDTQYF
. | . | TRBJ1-4 | TRBV18 | TGTGCCAGCTCACCACTAACGGGAGCTAATGAAAAACTGTTTTTT | CASSPLTGANEKLFF
. | TRBD2 | TRBJ2-7 | TRBV29-1 | TGCAGCGCCAATAGCGGGCTTAACTCCTACGAGCAGTACTTC | CSANSGLNSYEQYF
once | TRBD1 | TRBJ1-1 | TRBV7-3 | TGTGCCAGCAGCTTAACCGGACAGGGGAACACTGAAGCTTTCTTT | CASSLTGQGNTEAFF
. | . | TRBJ2-5 | TRBV12-3/TRBV12-4 | TGTGCCAGCAGTCTTACAGGGACAGAGACCCAGTACTTC | CASSLTGTETQYF
once | TRBD1 | TRBJ2-7 | TRBV15 | TGTGCCACCAGCAGACAGACAGGGCCCTACGAGCAGTACTTC | CATSRQTGPYEQYF
. | TRBD1 | TRBJ1-4 | TRBV4-2 | TGTGCCAGCAGCCAAGATTCAGGGGGGCAGGGTAGGGAAAAACTGTTTTTT | CASSQDSGGQGREKLFF
. | . | TRBJ1-2 | TRBV10-3 | TGTGCCATCAGTGAGTCGGGCAGGAGGGATATCCGGTCCGACGGCTACACCTTC | CAISESGRRDIRSDGYTF
. | . | TRBJ1-5 | TRBV4-1 | TGCGCCAGCAGCCAAGATAGGTTCCAGGGCAATCAGCCCCAGCATTTT | CASSQDRFQGNQPQHF
once | TRBD2 | TRBJ2-3 | TRBV30 | TGTGCCTGGATCAGGTATGGGACTAGCGGAGCTGGAGATACGCAGTATTTT | CAWIRYGTSGAGDTQYF
. | . | TRBJ1-2 | TRBV6-5 | TGTGCCAGCAGTCGGGAAGGTTGGGACTATGGCTACACCTTC | CASSREGWDYGYTF
. | . | TRBJ1-1 | TRBV3-1/TRBV3-2 | TGTGCCAGCAGTTTCGGGACAACCACTGAAGCTTTCTTT | CASSFGTTTEAFF
once | TRBD1 | TRBJ2-1 | TRBV19 | TGTGCCAGTAGTTACCGGGACAGGGGGTACAATGAGCAGTTCTTC | CASSYRDRGYNEQFF
. | TRBD2 | TRBJ2-1 | TRBV6-5 | TGTGCCAGCAAAAAAGCGGGGGCACCAGACAATGAGCAGTTCTTC | CASKKAGAPDNEQFF
. | TRBD1 | TRBJ1-5 | TRBV28 | TGTGCCAGCAGTCCGGACAGGGGGCGAGGTCAGCCCCAGCATTTT | CASSPDRGRGQPQHF
. | TRBD1 | TRBJ1-2 | TRBV25-1 | TGTGCCAGCAGTTCGTCGGGACAGCTCTACTATGGCTACACCTTC | CASSSSGQLYYGYTF
. | . | TRBJ2-3 | TRBV7-6 | TGTGCCAGCAGCACCCATGGTCCGAGGGAGTCGAACACAGATACGCAGTATTTT | CASSTHGPRESNTDTQYF
. | TRBD2 | TRBJ2-7 | TRBV2 | TGTGCCAGCAGTGTTAGCGGGAGCTCCTACGAGCAGTACTTC | CASSVSGSSYEQYF
once | TRBD2 | TRBJ2-1 | TRBV27 | TGTGCCAGCAGTCCCATCGGACTAGCGGCAGCCTCCTACAATGAGCAGTTCTTC | CASSPIGLAAASYNEQFF
. | TRBD1 | TRBJ2-7 | TRBV19 | TGTGCCAGTAGTAGTGTGGGACAGTCAACCTACGAGCAGTACTTC | CASSSVGQSTYEQYF
. | . | TRBJ1-6 | TRBV9 | TGTGCCAGCAGTGCAGAGCGTTGGGTTTTTCATTCACCCCTCCACTTT | CASSAERWVFHSPLHF
. | . | TRBJ2-7 | TRBV24-1 | TGTGCCACCAGTGAATCGGGGGAAACGGACGAGCAGTACTTC | CATSESGETDEQYF
. | TRBD2 | TRBJ2-7 | TRBV11-2 | TGTGCCAGCAGCTCACGGGAGGGGAAGTTAAACTACGAGCAGTACTTC | CASSSREGKLNYEQYF
once | . | TRBJ2-4 | TRBV9 | TGTGCCAGCAGCGTAGCCGGGGGCATTCAGTACTTC | CASSVAGGIQYF
. | . | TRBJ2-7 | TRBV21-1 | TGTGCCAGCAGCCCCCAAGCCCTAGCGGGAGGGCCCCCCCCCTACGAGCAGTACTTC | CASSPQALAGGPPPYEQYF
. | . | TRBJ1-1 | TRBV27 | TGTGCCAGCAGTTCCAATCGCCAGGGACTTAACACTGAAGCTTTCTTT | CASSSNRQGLNTEAFF
. | . | TRBJ1-2 | TRBV30 | TGTGCCTGGAGTGTAGATCCCCGAGTCTATGGCTACACCTTC | CAWSVDPRVYGYTF
. | . | TRBJ2-5 | TRBV28 | TGTGCCAGCAGTTTAAGTCAGTGGGAGACCCAGTACTTC | CASSLSQWETQYF